The 21 T cell receptor beta chains below all came from one sample that was sequenced in a study of CD8+ T cells in alopecia areata. RNA, once extracted, was reverse transcribed into cDNA for use as the sequencing template. Sequenced by immunoSEQ multiplex PCR; TCRdb stores in-frame clones only, minus some. The repertoire holds about 150,000 clones, with roughly 50% as singletons. The specimen was CD4+ T cells sorted from blood. The receptors were sampled from a human donor with alopecia areata.

The chain carries TRBV30 and TRBJ2-1; perhaps TRBD1 as D (5 bases). The CDR3 is 11 amino acids. The V end lost 5 bases, the J end lost 6 bases, and 8 bases lay between the germline ends. The germline gives CDR1 GTSNPN, CDR2 SVGIG (reference sequence). The DNA of the CDR3 is TGTGCCTGGGGCAGGGTCAATGAGCAGTTCTTC. As protein: CAWGRVNEQFF.

The chain is built from TRBV14 and TRBJ1-1; 8 nucleotides match TRBD1. The CDR3 runs to 15 residues. Germline V lookup: CDR1 SGHDN, CDR2 FVKESK. The V gene end was trimmed by 3 bases and the J gene end by 1 base; junction bases not matched to a gene: 4. In DNA, the CDR3 is TGTGCCAGCAGCCAGCGGACAGGGCGGAACACTGAAGCTTTCTTT. This gives the protein CASSQRTGRNTEAFF.

This chain links TRBV29-1 with TRBJ2-3; unclear D gene. Germline V lookup: CDR1 SQVTM, CDR2 ANQGSEA. The CDR3 sequence is 13 residues long. Trimming removed 1 base at V and 0 bases at J, with 5 bases between. The CDR3 protein is CSVEVASTDTQYF. CDR3 sequence (DNA): TGCAGCGTTGAAGTAGCCAGCACAGATACGCAGTATTTT.

The CDR3 nucleotides read TGCGCCAGCAGCTTGTCTGGGGCCAACGTCCTGACTTTC. It specifies CASSLSGANVLTF. The chain couples TRBV5-1 to TRBJ2-6; D gene ambiguous. Germline loops: CDR1 SGHRS, CDR2 YFSETQ. V lost 1 base and J lost 1, with 0 bases in between. The CDR3 length is 13 residues.

The chain combines TRBV7-2 with TRBJ2-1; TRBD2 might be the D (8 bases). Germline CDR1 SGHTA, CDR2 FQGNSA. CDR3 length: 19 residues. V lost 6 bases and J 9 bases, leaving 33 bases between the germline ends. CDR3 amino acids: CASREAGTVLWSGSPEQFF. CDR3 nucleotides: TGTGCCAGCAGGGAAGCCGGGACAGTCTTATGGAGCGGGAGCCCTGAGCAGTTCTTC.

The chain couples TRBV6-5 to TRBJ1-2; D is unclear. The CDR3 is 13 amino acids. V lost 4 bases and J lost 4, with 10 bases in between. Germline-derived CDR1 and CDR2 are MNHEY and SVGAGI. The CDR3 DNA follows: TGTGCCAGCAGTTTCAGCGGGGTCTATGGCTACACCTTC. Translation: CASSFSGVYGYTF.

The chain is built from TRBV30 and TRBJ2-6, with D possibly being TRBD1 (6 bases). Germline assignment: CDR1 GTSNPN and CDR2 SVGIG (reference sequence). The CDR3 is made up of 14 amino acids. V lost 7 bases, J lost 4 bases, and 14 bases lay in between. The CDR3 spells CASASRGGANVLTF. In nucleotides, the CDR3 is TGTGCCTCCGCATCTAGGGGGGGGGCCAACGTCCTGACTTTC.

CDR3 sequence reads: CASSHLASGYYNEQFF. In nucleotides, the CDR3 is TGTGCCAGTAGTCATCTTGCTAGCGGGTATTACAATGAGCAGTTCTTC. The rearrangement joins TRBV19 to TRBJ2-1, with 8 nucleotides matching TRBD2. The V segment lost 5 bases and the J segment 4 bases; nucleotides outside the gene matches: 10. The germline V gene has CDR1 LNHDA and CDR2 SQIVND (reference sequence). The CDR3 extends over 16 amino acids.

This clone was observed once. The chain combines TRBV5-4 with TRBJ2-5; D gene ambiguous. The CDR3 is made up of 16 amino acids. V was shortened by 0 bases and J by 5 bases, with 17 bases between the two germline ends. CDR1 SGHNT and CDR2 YYREEE come from the germline V gene (reference sequence). The CDR3 sequence is CASSLERWPERETQYF. The CDR3 bases are TGTGCCAGCAGCTTGGAAAGATGGCCAGAAAGGGAGACCCAGTACTTC.

There are a few counts of this clone. The chain uses TRBV28 and TRBJ2-5; 10 positions match TRBD2. Germline CDR1 and CDR2: MDHEN and SYDVKM. V gave up 6 bases and J gave up 2 bases; unmatched junction bases: 6. This CDR3 has 15 amino acids. Written as DNA, the CDR3 is TGTGCCAGCAGCGAGCGGGAGGGCCGGCAAGAGACCCAGTACTTC. Its protein is CASSEREGRQETQYF.

The genes are TRBV5-1 and TRBJ2-3, with 10 bases matching TRBD2. The CDR3 contains 17 residues. With 2 bases clipped from V and 1 base from J, the junction kept 7 bases outside the gene matches. Germline V gene data show CDR1 as SGHRS and CDR2 as YFSETQ. This CDR3 reads CASSFAPGLAGTDTQYF. CDR3 DNA sequence: TGCGCCAGCAGCTTCGCCCCCGGACTAGCGGGCACAGATACGCAGTATTTT. The whole variable domain, remainder taken from reference TRBV5-1 and TRBJ2-3, is KAGVTQTPRYLIKTRGQQVTLSCSPISGHRSVSWYQQTPGQGLQFLFEYFSETQRNKGNFPGRFSGRQFSNSRSEMNVSTLELGDSALYLCASSFAPGLAGTDTQYFGPGTRLTVL.

The J gene is TRBJ2-2, the V gene TRBV5-1; possibly TRBD1 for D (6 bases). From germline, CDR1 is SGHRS and CDR2 YFSETQ. Between the trimmed V and J ends, which lost 0 bases and 2 bases, there was a span of 11 bases. The length of the CDR3 is 16 residues. The DNA for the CDR3 is TGCGCCAGCAGCTTGGCCGGGACACCAAACACCGGGGAGCTGTTTTTT. Translating it yields CASSLAGTPNTGELFF. Full variable domain (remainder filled in from reference TRBV5-1 and TRBJ2-2): KAGVTQTPRYLIKTRGQQVTLSCSPISGHRSVSWYQQTPGQGLQFLFEYFSETQRNKGNFPGRFSGRQFSNSRSEMNVSTLELGDSALYLCASSLAGTPNTGELFFGEGSRLTVL.

This clone occurred a few times. The chain recombines TRBV20-1 with TRBJ2-5; no definite D call. Between the trimmed V and J ends, which lost 6 bases and 5 bases, there was a span of 10 bases. The CDR3 spans 11 residues. Germline loops: CDR1 DFQATT, CDR2 SNEGSKA (reference sequence). CDR3 DNA sequence: TGCAGTGCGATCCCCCAGGAGACCCAGTACTTC. Protein sequence: CSAIPQETQYF.

This chain joins TRBV2 and TRBJ2-3; tentatively, D is TRBD2 (5 bases). The V gene's germline CDR1 is SNHLY and CDR2 FYNNEI. The length of the CDR3 is 13 residues. V lost 4 bases to trimming and J lost 4 bases, with 9 bases between them. The chain's CDR3 is CASSVLLADTQYF. The CDR3, as DNA: TGTGCCAGCAGTGTTCTACTAGCAGATACGCAGTATTTT.

This clone was detected only a few times. The CDR3 is CSAEPGGAEAFF. Written as DNA, the CDR3 is TGCAGCGCAGAACCCGGCGGGGCTGAAGCTTTCTTT. The chain couples TRBV29-1 to TRBJ1-1; no firm D call. The germline CDR1 and CDR2 sequences are SQVTM and ANQGSEA. Trimming stripped 7 bases from V and 6 bases from J, with 15 bases between. The CDR3 has 12 residues.

The rearrangement links TRBV5-1 to TRBJ2-1; 8 nucleotides align to TRBD2. V lost 6 bases, J lost 1 base, and 9 bases stayed unmatched. The germline CDR1 and CDR2 sequences are SGHRS and YFSETQ. The CDR3 has 16 amino acids. CDR3 region: CASKEVSGISYNEQFF. For the CDR3, the DNA is TGCGCCAGCAAAGAGGTTAGCGGGATATCCTACAATGAGCAGTTCTTC.

The V and J genes are TRBV30 and TRBJ2-2; TRBD2 matches 10 bases. Germline V gives CDR1 GTSNPN, CDR2 SVGIG (reference sequence). After removal of 2 bases from V and 5 bases from J, the junction contained 5 bases not matched to a gene. The CDR3 is 15 amino acids. The CDR3 loop reads CAWSPLAGVTGELFF. The CDR3 DNA reads TGTGCCTGGAGTCCCCTAGCGGGAGTTACCGGGGAGCTGTTTTTT.

The rearrangement joins TRBV7-2 to TRBJ2-1, with no clear D. The CDR3 spans 13 residues. From germline, CDR1 is SGHTA and CDR2 FQGNSA. V was trimmed by 3 bases and J by 6 bases, leaving 9 bases between them. CDR3 DNA sequence: TGTGCCAGCAGCTTCTCAGAAGTCAATGAGCAGTTCTTC. Amino acids: CASSFSEVNEQFF.

This clone has a handful of counts. The chain employs TRBV29-1 and TRBJ2-5; 9 positions match TRBD1. Germline CDR1 SQVTM, CDR2 ANQGSEA. The CDR3 totals 13 residues. With V trimmed by 5 bases and J by 13 bases, 14 bases remained unmatched. This chain's CDR3 is CSVSGRMPGQGYF. The CDR3 region has the DNA TGCAGCGTTTCGGGAAGGATGCCGGGACAGGGGTACTTC.

There are a few counts of this clone. The DNA for the CDR3 is TGCAGCGTCGGACTAGCGGGAAACTACGAGCAGTACTTC. It translates to CSVGLAGNYEQYF. The rearrangement links TRBV29-1 to TRBJ2-7; 12 nucleotides agree with TRBD2. Per germline, CDR1 SQVTM and CDR2 ANQGSEA. With 6 bases clipped from V and 3 bases from J, the junction kept 3 bases outside the gene matches. The CDR3 length is 13 residues.

The chain employs TRBV4-2 and TRBJ2-2; 7 nucleotides match TRBD1. The germline gives CDR1 LGHNA, CDR2 YNFKEQ. This CDR3 region has 15 residues. V lost 3 bases to trimming and J lost 3 bases; unmatched junction nucleotides: 4. This CDR3 is CASSQGDRDTGELFF. CDR3 nucleotide sequence: TGTGCCAGCAGCCAGGGCGACAGGGACACCGGGGAGCTGTTTTTT.